Following are 8 T cell receptor beta chains from one sample sequenced in a study of CD8 T cells in ankylosing spondylitis. TCRdb reprocessed the 5' RACE reads via MiXCR and lists one record per CDR3 protein. The sample includes approximately 350,000 distinct CDR3 sequences, roughly 15% of them seen just once. Sequencing input: blood, either unsorted or a sorted T cell fraction (not recorded which). These receptors all come from a male donor with ankylosing spondylitis or in good health (not recorded which).

The chain links TRBV28 to TRBJ1-6, with D possibly being TRBD1 (5 bases). Deletions cut 3 bases from V and 2 bases from J, with 8 bases between. CDR1 MDHEN and CDR2 SYDVKM come from the germline V gene. The CDR3 sequence is 15 residues long. CDR3 sequence reads: CASSLGDTYNSPLHF. The DNA for the CDR3 is TGTGCCAGCAGTTTGGGGGATACCTATAATTCACCCCTCCACTTT.

This clonotype has just a few counts. The V and J genes are TRBV6-5 and TRBJ2-5, with 7 bases identical to TRBD1. Germline values: CDR1 MNHEY, CDR2 SVGAGI. Losses at the gene ends were 2 bases for V and 4 bases for J; bases not matched to a gene: 4. This CDR3 has 14 amino acids. Here the CDR3 reads CASSYRDSRETQYF. In nucleotides, the CDR3 is TGTGCCAGCAGTTACCGGGACAGCAGAGAGACCCAGTACTTC.

This clonotype showed up just a few times. This chain joins TRBV15 and TRBJ2-5; perhaps TRBD2 as D (6 bases). Trimming took 0 bases from V and 6 from J, leaving 14 bases between them. The CDR3 spans 15 residues. Germline V CDR1 and CDR2: LNHNV, YYDKDF (reference sequence). The chain's CDR3 is CATSRDIVEGKTQYF. The DNA of the CDR3 is TGTGCCACCAGCAGAGATATCGTGGAGGGTAAGACCCAGTACTTC.

This clonotype was observed a handful of times. This chain connects TRBV7-2 to TRBJ1-5; maybe TRBD1 (5 bases). Germline CDR1 and CDR2: SGHTA and FQGNSA. This CDR3 is built from 16 residues. Trimming shortened V by 1 base and J by 2 bases, and 12 bases separated the two germline ends. This CDR3 reads CASSLGGGMGNQPQHF. CDR3 in DNA: TGTGCCAGCAGCTTAGGTGGGGGGATGGGCAATCAGCCCCAGCATTTT.

About this clonotype itself: The junction departs from the called germline gene at one end, perhaps through a read error. The rearrangement joins TRBV5-1 to TRBJ2-2, with unresolved D. CDR3 length: 12 residues. From germline, CDR1 is SGHRS and CDR2 YFSETQ. CDR3 protein: CASSLGTVELFF. CDR3 nucleotide sequence: TGCGCCAGCAGCTTAGGTACCGTGGAGCTGTTTTTT.

This chain links TRBV5-1 with TRBJ1-2; a weak D match, TRBD1 (5 bases). Trimming left V 3 bases short and J 5 bases short, with 8 bases between. The germline gives CDR1 SGHRS, CDR2 YFSETQ. CDR3 length equals 12 residues. CDR3 region: CASSYDRYGYTF. The CDR3 DNA reads TGCGCCAGCAGCTACGACAGATATGGCTACACCTTC.

CDR3 sequence: CASSLRPDAGQDGPETQYF. CDR3 sequence (DNA): TGCGCCAGCAGCTTGAGACCGGACGCGGGACAGGACGGACCGGAGACCCAGTACTTC. This chain joins TRBV5-1 and TRBJ2-5; 8 bases line up with TRBD1. Germline CDR1 reads SGHRS; CDR2 reads YFSETQ. The J segment lost 5 bases and the V segment lost 1 base, leaving 19 bases of the junction unmatched. The CDR3 extends over 19 amino acids.

The gene calls are TRBV4-1 and TRBJ2-1; D is undetermined. The V end was cut by 1 base, the J end by 0 bases, with 13 bases between. The CDR3 length is 17 residues. The V gene's germline CDR1 is MGHRA and CDR2 YSYEKL. CDR3 nucleotides: TGCGCCAGCAGCCAAGGGAGTGCCTGGGGCTCCTACAATGAGCAGTTCTTC. Translating it yields CASSQGSAWGSYNEQFF.